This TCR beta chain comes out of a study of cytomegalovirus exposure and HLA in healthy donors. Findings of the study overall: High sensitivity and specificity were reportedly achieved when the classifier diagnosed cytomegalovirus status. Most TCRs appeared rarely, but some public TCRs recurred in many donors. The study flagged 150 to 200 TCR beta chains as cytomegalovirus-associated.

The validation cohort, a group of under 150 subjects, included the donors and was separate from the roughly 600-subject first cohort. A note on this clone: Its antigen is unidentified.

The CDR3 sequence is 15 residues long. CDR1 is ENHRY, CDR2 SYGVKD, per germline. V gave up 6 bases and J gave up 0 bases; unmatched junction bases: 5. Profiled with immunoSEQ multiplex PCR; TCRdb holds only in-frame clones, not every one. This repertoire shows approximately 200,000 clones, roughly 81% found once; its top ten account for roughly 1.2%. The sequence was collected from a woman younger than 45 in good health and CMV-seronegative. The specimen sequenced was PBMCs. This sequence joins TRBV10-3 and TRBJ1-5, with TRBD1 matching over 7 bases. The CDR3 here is CAIRATGNSNQPQHF. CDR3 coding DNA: TGTGCCATCAGAGCGACAGGGAATAGCAATCAGCCCCAGCATTTT.